Given below is one T cell receptor (beta chain) in context. As yet, its antigen is unknown. The data belong to a study of graft-versus-host responses after intestinal transplantation. The CDR3 spans 15 residues. Germline V gene lookup returns CDR1 MNHEY and CDR2 SVGAGI. Trimming removed 4 bases from V and 1 base from J; junction bases left unmatched: 5. Data came from immunoSEQ multiplex PCR; TCRdb stores just in-frame clones and leaves some out. The repertoire holds roughly 92,000 clones, with approximately 87% as singletons. The V call is TRBV6-5, the J call TRBJ1-1, with 8 bases matching TRBD1. The sequence derives from a human donor who received an intestinal transplant. Sequenced here: unstimulated CD4+ T cells sorted from spleen or lymph node cells, sampled before intestinal transplant. The CDR3 coding sequence is TGTGCCAGCAGTTTGCAGGGGGCGCGGAACACTGAAGCTTTCTTT. Translating gives CASSLQGARNTEAFF.